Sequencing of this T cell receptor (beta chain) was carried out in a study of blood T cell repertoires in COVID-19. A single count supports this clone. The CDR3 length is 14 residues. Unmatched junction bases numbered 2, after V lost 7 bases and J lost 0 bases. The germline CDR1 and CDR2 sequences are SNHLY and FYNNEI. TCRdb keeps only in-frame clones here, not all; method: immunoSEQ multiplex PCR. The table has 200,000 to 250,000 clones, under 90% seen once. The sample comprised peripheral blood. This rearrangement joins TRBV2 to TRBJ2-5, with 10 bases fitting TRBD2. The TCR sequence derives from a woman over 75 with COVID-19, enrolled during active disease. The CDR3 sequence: CASKTSGYQETQYF. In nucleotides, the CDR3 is TGTGCCAGCAAGACTAGCGGGTACCAAGAGACCCAGTACTTC.